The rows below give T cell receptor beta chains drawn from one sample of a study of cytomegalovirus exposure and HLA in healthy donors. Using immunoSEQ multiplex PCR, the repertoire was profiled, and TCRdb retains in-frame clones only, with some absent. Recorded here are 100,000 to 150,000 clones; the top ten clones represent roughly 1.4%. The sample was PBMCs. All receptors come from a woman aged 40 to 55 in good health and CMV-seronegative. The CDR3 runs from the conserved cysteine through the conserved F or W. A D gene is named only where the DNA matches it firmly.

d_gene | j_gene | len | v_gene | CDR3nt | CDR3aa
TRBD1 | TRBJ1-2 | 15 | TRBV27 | TGTGCCAGCAGTCGACAGGGGTACGCGAACTATGGCTACACCTTC | CASSRQGYANYGYTF
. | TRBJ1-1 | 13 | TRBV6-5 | TGTGCCAGCAGTTACTCGAAGGACAGTGAAGCTTTCTTT | CASSYSKDSEAFF
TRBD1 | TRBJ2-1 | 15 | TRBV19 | TGTGCCAGTATGAGGGGCAGGGGGATAAACAATGAGCAGTTCTTC | CASMRGRGINNEQFF
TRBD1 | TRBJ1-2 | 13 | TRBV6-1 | TGTGCCAGCGGCCAGACAGGGAAGGCTGGCTACACCTTC | CASGQTGKAGYTF
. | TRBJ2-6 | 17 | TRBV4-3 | TGCGCCAGCAGCCAACACAGGTCAAGCTCTGGGGCCAACGTCCTGACTTTC | CASSQHRSSSGANVLTF
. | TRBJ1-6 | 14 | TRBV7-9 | TGTGCCAGCAGCCCCTACTTGGATAATTCACCCCTCCACTTT | CASSPYLDNSPLHF
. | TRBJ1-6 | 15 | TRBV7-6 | TGTGCCAGCAGCTTAGGAGGGTTTGACAATTCACCCCTCCACTTT | CASSLGGFDNSPLHF
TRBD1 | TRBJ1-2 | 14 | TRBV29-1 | TGCAGCGTTGAAGGCGGGCAGGGGGACAATGGCTACACCTTC | CSVEGGQGDNGYTF
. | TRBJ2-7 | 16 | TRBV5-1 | TGCGCCAGCAGCCACATGAGGGACACGGAAACCTACGAGCAGTACTTC | CASSHMRDTETYEQYF
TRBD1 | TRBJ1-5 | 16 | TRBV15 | TGTGCCACCAGCAGATCAGGGACAGTCGGGGATCAGCCCCAGCATTTT | CATSRSGTVGDQPQHF
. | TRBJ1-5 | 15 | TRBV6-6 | TGTGCCAGCAGTTACTCGAATACAGGGAGACAGCCCCAGCATTTT | CASSYSNTGRQPQHF
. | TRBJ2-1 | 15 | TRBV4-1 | TGCGCCAGCAGCCAAGATCTGAGCGTCCCGGGATCGCAGTTCTTC | CASSQDLSVPGSQFF
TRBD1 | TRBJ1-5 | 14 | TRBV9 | TGTGCCAGCAGCGTAACAGGGGAAGATCAGCCCCAGCATTTT | CASSVTGEDQPQHF
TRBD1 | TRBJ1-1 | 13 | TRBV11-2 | TGTGCCAGCAGCCCCGACAGGGTGGGTGAAGCTTTCTTT | CASSPDRVGEAFF
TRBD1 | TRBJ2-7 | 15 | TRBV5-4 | TGTGCCAGCAGCTTGGTAGACAGGGTAAACTACGAGCAGTACTTC | CASSLVDRVNYEQYF
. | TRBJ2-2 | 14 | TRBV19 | TGTGCCAGTAGTATGGCTAGAAACACCGGGGAGCTGTTTTTT | CASSMARNTGELFF
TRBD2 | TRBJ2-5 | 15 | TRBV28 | TGTGCCAGCAGTTTATGGTCTAGCGGGGAAGAGACCCAGTACTTC | CASSLWSSGEETQYF
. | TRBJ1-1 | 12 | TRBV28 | TGTGCCAGCAGCTCGGGGGACACTGAAGCTTTCTTT | CASSSGDTEAFF
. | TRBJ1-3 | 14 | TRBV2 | TGTGCCAGCAGTGAAGCGGGAGGGCGAAACACCATATATTTT | CASSEAGGRNTIYF
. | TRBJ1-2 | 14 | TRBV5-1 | TGCGCCAGCAGCCCCGATCGGACTGTCTTTGGCTACACCTTC | CASSPDRTVFGYTF
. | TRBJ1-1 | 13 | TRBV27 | TGTGCCAGCAGTTTAGGGCGTTACACTGAAGCTTTCTTT | CASSLGRYTEAFF
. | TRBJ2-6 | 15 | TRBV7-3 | TGTGCCAGCAGCCCATACACCTCTGGGGCCAACGTCCTGACTTTC | CASSPYTSGANVLTF
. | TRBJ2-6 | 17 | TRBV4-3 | TGCGCCAGCAGCCAATCCGGGACAAACTCTGGGGCCAACGTCCTGACTTTC | CASSQSGTNSGANVLTF
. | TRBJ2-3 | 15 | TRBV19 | TGTGCCAGTAGCCAATCAGGGGGGCGGACAGATACGCAGTATTTT | CASSQSGGRTDTQYF
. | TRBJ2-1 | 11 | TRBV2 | TGTGCCAGCGGGGACATCAATGAGCAGTTCTTC | CASGDINEQFF
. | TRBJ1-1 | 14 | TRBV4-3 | TGCGCCAGCAGCCCCGATGGTAACAGGGCTGAAGCTTTCTTT | CASSPDGNRAEAFF
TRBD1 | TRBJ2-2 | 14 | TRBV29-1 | TGCAGCGTTGCGGGACAGGGAAGAACCGGGGAGCTGTTTTTT | CSVAGQGRTGELFF
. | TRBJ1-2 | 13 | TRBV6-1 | TGTGCCAGCCGAAATAGGGGAAACTATGGCTACACCTTC | CASRNRGNYGYTF
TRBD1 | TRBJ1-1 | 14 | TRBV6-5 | TGTGCCAGCAGTTCCCCACGGACAGGAGGCGAAGCTTTCTTT | CASSSPRTGGEAFF
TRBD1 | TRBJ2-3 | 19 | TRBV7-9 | TGTGCCAGCAGCGGGGGACAGGGGGCATGGATTGCTAGCACAGATACGCAGTATTTT | CASSGGQGAWIASTDTQYF
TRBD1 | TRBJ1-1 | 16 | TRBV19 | TGTGCCAGTAGTATCGACGACAGGGGGCGGAGGACTGAAGCCTTCTTT | CASSIDDRGRRTEAFF
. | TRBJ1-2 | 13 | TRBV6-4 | TGTGCCAGCAGCTCCGAACTGAACTATGGCTACACCTTC | CASSSELNYGYTF
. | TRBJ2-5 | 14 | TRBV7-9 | TGTGCCAGCAGTAACTTGGGTGCGGTAGAGACCCAGTACTTC | CASSNLGAVETQYF
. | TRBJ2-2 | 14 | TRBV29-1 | TGCAGCGTTGGAAGGGGCTCGAACACCGGGGAGCTGTTTTTT | CSVGRGSNTGELFF
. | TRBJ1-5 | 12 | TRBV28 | TGTGCCAGCACACAGGGCGATCAGCCCCAGCATTTT | CASTQGDQPQHF
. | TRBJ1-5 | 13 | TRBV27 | TGTGCCAGCAGTTTAGGAGCTTATCAGCCCCAGCATTTT | CASSLGAYQPQHF
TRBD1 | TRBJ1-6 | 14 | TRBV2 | TGTGCCAGCAGACCCGACAGGGATGATTCACCCCTCCACTTT | CASRPDRDDSPLHF
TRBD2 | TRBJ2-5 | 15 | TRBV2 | TGTGCCAGCAGTTTAGCGGGGGACTACCGAGAGACCCAGTACTTC | CASSLAGDYRETQYF
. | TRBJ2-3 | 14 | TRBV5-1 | TGCGCCAGCACCTACGGGGGGCTTACAGATACGCAGTATTTT | CASTYGGLTDTQYF
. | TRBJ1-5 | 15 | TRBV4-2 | TGTGCCAGCAGCCGGGATAATGGGCAGGGGCAGCCCCAGCATTTT | CASSRDNGQGQPQHF
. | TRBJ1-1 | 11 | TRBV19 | TGTGCCAGTACCCTGGCGGGTGAAGCTTTCTTT | CASTLAGEAFF
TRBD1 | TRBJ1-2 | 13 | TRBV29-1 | TGCAGCGTTGAACGGGACAGCCGCTATGGCTACACCTTC | CSVERDSRYGYTF
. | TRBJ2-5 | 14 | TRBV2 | TGTGCCAGCAGTGGTACGGGGGACCAAGAGACCCAGTACTTC | CASSGTGDQETQYF
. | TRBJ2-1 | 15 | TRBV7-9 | TGTGCCAGCAGCTTTGGCTGGGGGCGGGACAATGAGCAGTTCTTC | CASSFGWGRDNEQFF
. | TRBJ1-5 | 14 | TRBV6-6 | TGTGCCAGCACCATAGGGGAAGTTTCAGGGCCCCAGCATTTT | CASTIGEVSGPQHF
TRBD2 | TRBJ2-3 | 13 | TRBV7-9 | TGTGCCAGCACCGCGGGAGAAACAGATACGCAGTATTTT | CASTAGETDTQYF
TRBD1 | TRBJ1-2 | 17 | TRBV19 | TGTGCCAGTAGCCCGGTCCGGACAGGGGGCTTAAGGTATGGCTACACCTTC | CASSPVRTGGLRYGYTF
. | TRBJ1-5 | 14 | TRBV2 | TGTGCCAGCAGTGAATCAGGGCGCAATCAGCCCCAGCATTTT | CASSESGRNQPQHF
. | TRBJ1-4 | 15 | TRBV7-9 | TGTGCCAGCAGCTTATTTGTGACAGCGAATGAAAAACTGTTTTTT | CASSLFVTANEKLFF
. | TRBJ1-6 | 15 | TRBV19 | TGTGCCAGCGGGTTGAGGGTGAGCTATAATTCACCCCTCCACTTT | CASGLRVSYNSPLHF
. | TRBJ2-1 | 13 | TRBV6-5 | TGTGCCAGCAGCCTGGACAGTTACAATGAGCAGTTCTTC | CASSLDSYNEQFF
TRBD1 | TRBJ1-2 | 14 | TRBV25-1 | TGTGCCAGCAGTCCTATGGACAGGGACTATGGCTACACCTTC | CASSPMDRDYGYTF
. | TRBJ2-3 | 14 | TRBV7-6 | TGTGCCAGCAGCTCGTATGGGGGCTCAGATACGCAGTATTTT | CASSSYGGSDTQYF
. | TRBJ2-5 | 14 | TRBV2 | TGTGCCAGCACCTTCGACAGATACCAAGAGACCCAGTACTTC | CASTFDRYQETQYF
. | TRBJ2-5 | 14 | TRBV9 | TGTGCCAGCAGCGCTTTACTAGATTGGGAGACCCAGTACTTC | CASSALLDWETQYF
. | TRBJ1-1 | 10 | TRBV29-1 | TGCAGCGTTATGACAGCTGAAGCTTTCTTT | CSVMTAEAFF
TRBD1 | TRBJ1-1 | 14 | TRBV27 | TGTGCCAGCAGTTGGGGACAGGTGAACACTGAAGCTTTCTTT | CASSWGQVNTEAFF